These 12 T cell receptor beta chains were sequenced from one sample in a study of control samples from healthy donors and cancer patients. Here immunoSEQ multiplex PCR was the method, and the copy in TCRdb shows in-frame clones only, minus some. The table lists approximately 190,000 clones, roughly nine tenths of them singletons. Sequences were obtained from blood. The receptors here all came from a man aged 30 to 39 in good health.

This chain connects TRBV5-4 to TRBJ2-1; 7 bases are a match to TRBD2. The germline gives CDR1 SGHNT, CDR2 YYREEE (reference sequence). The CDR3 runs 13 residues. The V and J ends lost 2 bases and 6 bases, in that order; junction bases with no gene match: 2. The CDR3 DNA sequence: TGTGCCAGCAGCTTTCGCGGGGGCAATGAGCAGTTCTTC. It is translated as CASSFRGGNEQFF. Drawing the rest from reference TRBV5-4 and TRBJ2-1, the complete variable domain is ETGVTQSPTHLIKTRGQQVTLRCSSQSGHNTVSWYQQALGQGPQFIFQYYREEENGRGNFPPRFSGLQFPNYSSELNVNALELDDSALYLCASSFRGGNEQFFGPGTRLTVL.

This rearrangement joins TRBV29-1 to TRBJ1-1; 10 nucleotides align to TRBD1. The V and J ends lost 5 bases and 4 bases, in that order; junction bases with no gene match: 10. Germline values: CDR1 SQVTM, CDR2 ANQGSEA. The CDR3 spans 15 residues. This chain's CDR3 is CSVTRQTGGPTEAFF. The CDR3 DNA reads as TGCAGCGTTACCAGGCAGACAGGGGGCCCCACTGAAGCTTTCTTT.

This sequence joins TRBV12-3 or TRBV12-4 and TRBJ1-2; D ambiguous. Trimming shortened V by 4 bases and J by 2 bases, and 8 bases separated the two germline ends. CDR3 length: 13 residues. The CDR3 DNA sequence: TGTGCCAGCAGTTATAGGTCAAACTATGGCTACACCTTC. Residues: CASSYRSNYGYTF.

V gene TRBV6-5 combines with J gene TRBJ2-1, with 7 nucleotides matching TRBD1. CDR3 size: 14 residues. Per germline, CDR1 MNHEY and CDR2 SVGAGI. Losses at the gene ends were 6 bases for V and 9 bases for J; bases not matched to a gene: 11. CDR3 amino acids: CASRTSQTGAEQFF. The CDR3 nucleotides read TGTGCCAGCAGAACATCTCAAACAGGGGCTGAGCAGTTCTTC.

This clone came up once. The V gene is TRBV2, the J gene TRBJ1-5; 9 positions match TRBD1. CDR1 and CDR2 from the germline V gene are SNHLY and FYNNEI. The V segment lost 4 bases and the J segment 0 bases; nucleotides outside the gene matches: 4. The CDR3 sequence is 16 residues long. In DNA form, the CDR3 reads TGTGCCAGCAGTGCACAGGGGGCTTATAGCAATCAGCCCCAGCATTTT. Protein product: CASSAQGAYSNQPQHF.

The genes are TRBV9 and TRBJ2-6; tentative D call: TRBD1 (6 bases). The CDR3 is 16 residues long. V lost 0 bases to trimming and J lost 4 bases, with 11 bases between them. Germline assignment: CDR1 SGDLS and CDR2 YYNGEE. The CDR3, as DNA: TGTGCCAGCAGCGTAGGATTGGGGGCGGGGGCCAACGTCCTGACTTTC. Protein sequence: CASSVGLGAGANVLTF.

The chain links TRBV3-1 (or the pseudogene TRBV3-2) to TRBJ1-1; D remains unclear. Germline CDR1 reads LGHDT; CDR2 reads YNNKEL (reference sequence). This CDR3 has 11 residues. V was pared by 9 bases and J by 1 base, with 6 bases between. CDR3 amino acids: CASGRNTEAFF. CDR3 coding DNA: TGTGCCAGTGGAAGGAACACTGAAGCTTTCTTT.

This CDR3 reads CASSQDSEGTEAFF. The CDR3 DNA reads as TGTGCCAGCAGCCAAGATTCAGAGGGCACTGAAGCTTTCTTT. The V call is TRBV4-2, the J call TRBJ1-1; D remains ambiguous. Per germline, CDR1 LGHNA and CDR2 YNFKEQ. The CDR3 has 14 residues. Trimming pared 0 bases from V and 4 bases from J, leaving 9 bases between.

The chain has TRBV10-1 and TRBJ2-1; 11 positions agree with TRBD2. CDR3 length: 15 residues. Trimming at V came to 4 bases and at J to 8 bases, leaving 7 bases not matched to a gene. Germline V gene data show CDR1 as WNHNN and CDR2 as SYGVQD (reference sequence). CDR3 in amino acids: CASSAASGRKDEQFF. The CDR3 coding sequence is TGCGCCAGCAGTGCTGCTAGCGGGAGGAAAGATGAGCAGTTCTTC.

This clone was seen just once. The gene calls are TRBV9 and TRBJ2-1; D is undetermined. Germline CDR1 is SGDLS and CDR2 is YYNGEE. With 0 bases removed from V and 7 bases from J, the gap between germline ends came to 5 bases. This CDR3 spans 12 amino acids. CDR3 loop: CASSVVSNEQFF. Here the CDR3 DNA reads TGTGCCAGCAGCGTAGTCTCGAATGAGCAGTTCTTC.

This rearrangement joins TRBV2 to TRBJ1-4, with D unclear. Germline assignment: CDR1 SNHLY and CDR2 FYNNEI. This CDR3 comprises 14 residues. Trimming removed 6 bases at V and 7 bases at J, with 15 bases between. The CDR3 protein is CASSPGLPGEKLFF. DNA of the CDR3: TGTGCCAGCAGCCCCGGGTTACCTGGTGAAAAACTGTTTTTT. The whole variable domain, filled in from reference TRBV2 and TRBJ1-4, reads EPEVTQTPSHQVTQMGQEVILRCVPISNHLYFYWYRQILGQKVEFLVSFYNNEISEKSEIFDDQFSVERPDGSNFTLKIRSTKLEDSAMYFCASSPGLPGEKLFFGSGTQLSVL.

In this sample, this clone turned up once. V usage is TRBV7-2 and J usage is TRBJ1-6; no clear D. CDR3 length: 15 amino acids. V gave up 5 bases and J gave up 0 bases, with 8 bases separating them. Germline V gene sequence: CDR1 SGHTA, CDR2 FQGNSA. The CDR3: CASSPPGSYNSPLHF. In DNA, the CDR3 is TGTGCCAGCAGCCCGCCTGGCTCCTATAATTCACCCCTCCACTTT.